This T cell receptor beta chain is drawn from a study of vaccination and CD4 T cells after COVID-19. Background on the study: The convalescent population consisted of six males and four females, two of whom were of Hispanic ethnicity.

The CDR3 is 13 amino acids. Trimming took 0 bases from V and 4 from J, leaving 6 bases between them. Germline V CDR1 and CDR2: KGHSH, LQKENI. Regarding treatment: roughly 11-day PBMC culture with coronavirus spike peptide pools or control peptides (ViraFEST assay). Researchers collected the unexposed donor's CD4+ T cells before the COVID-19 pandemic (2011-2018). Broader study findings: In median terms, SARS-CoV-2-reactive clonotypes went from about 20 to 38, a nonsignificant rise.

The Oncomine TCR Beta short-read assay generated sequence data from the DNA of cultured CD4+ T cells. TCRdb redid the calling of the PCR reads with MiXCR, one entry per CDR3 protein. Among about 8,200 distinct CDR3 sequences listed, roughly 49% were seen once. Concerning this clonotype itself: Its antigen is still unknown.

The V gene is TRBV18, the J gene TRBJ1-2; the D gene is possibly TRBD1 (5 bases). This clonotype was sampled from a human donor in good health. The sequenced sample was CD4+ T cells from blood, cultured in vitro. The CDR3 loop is CASSPPDTYGYTF. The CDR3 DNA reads TGTGCCAGCTCACCACCGGACACCTATGGCTACACCTTC.